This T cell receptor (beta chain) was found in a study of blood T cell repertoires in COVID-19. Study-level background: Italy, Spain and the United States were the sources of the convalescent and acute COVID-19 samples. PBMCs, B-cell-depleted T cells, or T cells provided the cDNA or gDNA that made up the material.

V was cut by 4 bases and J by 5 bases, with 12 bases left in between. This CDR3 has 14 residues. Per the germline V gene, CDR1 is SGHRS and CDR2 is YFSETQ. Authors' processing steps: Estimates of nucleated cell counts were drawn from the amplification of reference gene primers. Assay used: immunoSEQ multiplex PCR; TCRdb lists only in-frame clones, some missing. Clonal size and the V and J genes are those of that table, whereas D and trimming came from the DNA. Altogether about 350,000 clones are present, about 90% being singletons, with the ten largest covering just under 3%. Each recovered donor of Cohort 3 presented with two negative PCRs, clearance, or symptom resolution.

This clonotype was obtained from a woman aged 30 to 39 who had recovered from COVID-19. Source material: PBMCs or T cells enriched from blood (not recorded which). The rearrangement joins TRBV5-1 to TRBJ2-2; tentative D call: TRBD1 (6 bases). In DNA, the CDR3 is TGCGCCAGCAGCGTCGAGAGGGGGACCGGGGAGCTGTTTTTT. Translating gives CASSVERGTGELFF.